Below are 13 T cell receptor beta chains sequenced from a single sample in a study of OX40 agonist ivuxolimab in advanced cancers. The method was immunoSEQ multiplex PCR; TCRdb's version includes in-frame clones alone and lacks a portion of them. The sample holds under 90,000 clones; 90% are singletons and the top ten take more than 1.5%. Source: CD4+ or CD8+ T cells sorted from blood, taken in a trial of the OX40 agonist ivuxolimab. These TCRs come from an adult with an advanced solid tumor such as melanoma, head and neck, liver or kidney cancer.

The CDR3 DNA follows: TGCGCCAGCAGCTTGGAAGTGTGGCGAGTTGAAGCTTTCTTT. Protein sequence: CASSLEVWRVEAFF. The rearrangement joins TRBV5-1 to TRBJ1-1, with D hard to call. This CDR3 has 14 amino acids. Germline V gives CDR1 SGHRS, CDR2 YFSETQ. The germline V and J ends were trimmed by 0 bases and 7 bases, with 13 bases remaining between them. Complete variable domain (other parts from reference TRBV5-1 and TRBJ1-1): KAGVTQTPRYLIKTRGQQVTLSCSPISGHRSVSWYQQTPGQGLQFLFEYFSETQRNKGNFPGRFSGRQFSNSRSEMNVSTLELGDSALYLCASSLEVWRVEAFFGQGTRLTVV.

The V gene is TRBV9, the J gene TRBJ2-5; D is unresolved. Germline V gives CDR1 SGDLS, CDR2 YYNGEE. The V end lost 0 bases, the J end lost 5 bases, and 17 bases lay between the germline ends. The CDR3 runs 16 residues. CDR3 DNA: TGTGCCAGCAGCGTAGCCCCGGTCCTCCTCGGGGAGACCCAGTACTTC. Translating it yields CASSVAPVLLGETQYF.

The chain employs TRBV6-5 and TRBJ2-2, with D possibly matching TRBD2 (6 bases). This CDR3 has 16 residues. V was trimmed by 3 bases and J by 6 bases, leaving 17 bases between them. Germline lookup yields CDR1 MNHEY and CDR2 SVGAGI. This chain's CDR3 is CASSYGTAGWAGELFF. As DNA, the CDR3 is TGTGCCAGCAGTTATGGGACCGCGGGGTGGGCCGGGGAGCTGTTTTTT.

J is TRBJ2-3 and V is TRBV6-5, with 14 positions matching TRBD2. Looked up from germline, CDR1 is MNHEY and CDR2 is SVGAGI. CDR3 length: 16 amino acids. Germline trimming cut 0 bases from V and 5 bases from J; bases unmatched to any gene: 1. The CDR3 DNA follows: TGTGCCAGCAGTTACTCGACTAGCGGGGGGGGAGATACGCAGTATTTT. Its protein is CASSYSTSGGGDTQYF.

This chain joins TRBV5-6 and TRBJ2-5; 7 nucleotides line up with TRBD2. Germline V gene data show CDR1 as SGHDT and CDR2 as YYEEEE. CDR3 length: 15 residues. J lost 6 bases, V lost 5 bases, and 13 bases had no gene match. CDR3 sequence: CASRRGGGAGKTQYF. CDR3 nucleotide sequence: TGTGCCAGCAGGAGGGGCGGGGGAGCGGGGAAGACCCAGTACTTC.

CDR3 sequence (DNA): TGTGCCAGCAGCGTAGTTACCGGGGCCTCCACAGATACGCAGTATTTT. This sequence encodes CASSVVTGASTDTQYF. The V gene is TRBV9, the J gene TRBJ2-3, with D tentatively TRBD1 or TRBD2 (5 bases each). The CDR3 is 16 residues long. The germline V gene encodes CDR1 SGDLS and CDR2 YYNGEE. The germline V and J ends were trimmed by 0 bases and 2 bases, with 13 bases remaining between them.

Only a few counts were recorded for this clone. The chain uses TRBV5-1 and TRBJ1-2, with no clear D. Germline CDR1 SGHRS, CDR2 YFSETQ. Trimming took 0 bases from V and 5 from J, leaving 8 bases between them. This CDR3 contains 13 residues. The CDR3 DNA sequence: TGCGCCAGCAGCTTGGAGGGCAGGTATGGCTACACCTTC. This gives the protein CASSLEGRYGYTF.

CDR3 protein: CASKQGLEAFF. Written as DNA, the CDR3 is TGTGCCAGCAAACAGGGGCTTGAAGCTTTCTTT. The V call is TRBV7-2, the J call TRBJ1-1, with TRBD1 identical over 7 bases. The CDR3 totals 11 residues. Trimming at V came to 7 bases and at J to 7 bases, leaving 3 bases not matched to a gene. Germline CDR1 SGHTA, CDR2 FQGNSA. The full variable domain, in which reference TRBV7-2 and TRBJ1-1 provide the parts outside the CDR3, is GAGVSQSPSNKVTEKGKDVELRCDPISGHTALYWYRQSLGQGLEFLIYFQGNSAPDKSGLPSDRFSAERTGGSVSTLTIQRTQQEDSAVYLCASKQGLEAFFGQGTRLTVV.

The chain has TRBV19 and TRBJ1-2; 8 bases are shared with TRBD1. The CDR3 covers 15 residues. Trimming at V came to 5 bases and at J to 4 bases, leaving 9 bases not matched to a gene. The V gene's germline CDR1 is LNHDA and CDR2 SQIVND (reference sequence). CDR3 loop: CASSSGTGRGYGYTF. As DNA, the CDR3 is TGTGCCAGTAGTTCCGGGACAGGAAGGGGCTATGGCTACACCTTC.

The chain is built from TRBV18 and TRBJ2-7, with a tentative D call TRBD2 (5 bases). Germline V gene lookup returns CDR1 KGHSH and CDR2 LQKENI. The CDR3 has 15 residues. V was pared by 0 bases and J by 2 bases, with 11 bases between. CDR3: CASSPPGNSAYEQYF. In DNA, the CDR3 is TGTGCCAGCTCACCACCGGGGAATAGCGCCTACGAGCAGTACTTC.

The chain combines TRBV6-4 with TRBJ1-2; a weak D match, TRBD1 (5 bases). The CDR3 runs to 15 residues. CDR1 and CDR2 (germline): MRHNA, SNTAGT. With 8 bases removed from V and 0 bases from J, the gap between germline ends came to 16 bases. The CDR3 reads CASQGDPNPNYGYTF. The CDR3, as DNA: TGTGCCAGCCAAGGGGACCCGAACCCTAACTATGGCTACACCTTC.

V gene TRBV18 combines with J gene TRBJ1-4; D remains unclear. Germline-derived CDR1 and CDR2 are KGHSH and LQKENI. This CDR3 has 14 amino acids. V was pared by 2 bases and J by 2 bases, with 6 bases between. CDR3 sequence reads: CASSPTRTNEKLFF. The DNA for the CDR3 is TGTGCCAGCTCACCAACACGGACTAATGAAAAACTGTTTTTT.

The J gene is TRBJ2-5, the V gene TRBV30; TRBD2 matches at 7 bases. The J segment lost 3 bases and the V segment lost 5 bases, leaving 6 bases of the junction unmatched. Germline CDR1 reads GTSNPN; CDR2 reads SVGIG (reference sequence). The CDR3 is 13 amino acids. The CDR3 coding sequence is TGTGCCTGGGGCCGGGACTACGAAGAGACCCAGTACTTC. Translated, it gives CAWGRDYEETQYF.